This T cell receptor (beta chain) originates from a study of blood T cell repertoires in COVID-19. On the study more broadly: Acute-phase and convalescent COVID-19 samples originated in the United States, Italy and Spain. T cells, B-cell-depleted T cells, or PBMCs provided the cDNA or gDNA that served as material.

V lost 0 bases and J lost 0, with 7 bases in between. Germline CDR1 reads SGHDT; CDR2 reads YYEEEE. This CDR3 region has 15 residues. In the study's own analysis: Quantification of nucleated cells was approximated via reference gene primer amplification. Produced via immunoSEQ multiplex PCR; TCRdb's table is partial and in-frame only. V, J and clone size reflect that table, while D and trimming were determined from the DNA. Of about 130,000 clones listed, about 80% are singletons. The genes are TRBV5-6 and TRBJ2-1; TRBD2 is a possible D gene (5 bases). The sequence was collected from an elderly woman with acute or convalescent COVID-19. The sample comprised peripheral blood. CDR3 bases: TGTGCCAGCAGCTTGGGTGGGAGCTCCTACAATGAGCAGTTCTTC. Translated, it gives CASSLGGSSYNEQFF.